Below are 2 T cell receptor beta chains sequenced from a single sample in a study of blood T cells in healthy people across ages. With a J-beta primer mix and a sample-barcoded 5' primer, a second PCR ran about 7 to 12 cycles. TCRdb itself ran the 5' RACE reads through MiXCR, one entry per CDR3 protein. The table has 650,000 or so distinct CDR3 sequences, around 50% seen once. The specimen sequenced was blood. The receptors were sampled from a woman of 80 years or more in good health.

This clonotype was detected only a few times. The chain links TRBV20-1 to TRBJ2-7; 8 bases are shared with TRBD1. CDR1 DFQATT and CDR2 SNEGSKA come from the germline V gene (reference sequence). This CDR3 is 14 amino acids long. V shed 3 bases and J 0 bases; nucleotides not matched to a gene: 4. The CDR3 nucleotides are TGCAGTGCTAGTACAGGGGGGCGCTCCTACGAGCAGTACTTC. It codes for CSASTGGRSYEQYF.

V is TRBV6-6 and J is TRBJ1-1, with D perhaps matching TRBD1 (6 bases). V lost 7 bases to trimming and J lost 1 base, with 13 bases between them. This CDR3 comprises 14 residues. Germline V CDR1 and CDR2: MNHNY, SVGAGI (reference sequence). The CDR3 DNA reads TGTGCCAGCATTGACCAGACAGGGAACACTGAAGCTTTCTTT. Translating gives CASIDQTGNTEAFF.